The present T cell receptor beta chain was sequenced within a study of blood T cell repertoires in COVID-19. The sample holds one count of this clone. Measured with immunoSEQ multiplex PCR; TCRdb has only the in-frame clones, and not every one. The sample holds more than 90,000 clones, about 87% seen once. This sequence originates from a woman in her 30s with acute or convalescent COVID-19. The sequenced sample consisted of peripheral blood.

CDR3 DNA sequence: TGTGCCATCAGTGAGTCCGGCCAGGGGCGAGCCTACAATGAGCAGTTCTTC. Translation: CAISESGQGRAYNEQFF. J is TRBJ2-1 and V is TRBV10-3; D perhaps matches TRBD1 (6 bases). Germline V gene data show CDR1 as ENHRY and CDR2 as SYGVKD. The V gene lost 0 bases and the J gene lost 2 bases, with 14 bases spanning the gap. This CDR3 contains 17 residues.